The 10 T cell receptor beta chains below were found in one sample sequenced in a study of monozygotic twins with inflammatory bowel disease. TCRdb re-called the 5' RACE reads; every CDR3 protein appears as one record, without DNA. Here the sample table reports 350,000 to 550,000 distinct CDR3 sequences. The sample consisted of blood. Every receptor here comes from a human donor with ulcerative colitis or Crohn's disease, or a healthy co-twin of an affected twin (not recorded which).

This CDR3 reads CASSLAVAGVQETQYF. This rearrangement joins TRBV5-1 to TRBJ2-5; TCRdb reports TRBD2, a call that lacks DNA to check it against. The CDR3 is 16 residues long. In germline, CDR1 is SGHRS, CDR2 YFSETQ.

The chain links TRBV11-3 to TRBJ2-5; TCRdb lists TRBD1, though no DNA is available to test this call. The V gene's germline CDR1 is SGHNT and CDR2 YENEEA. The CDR3 contains 12 residues. The CDR3 here is CASKGVGETQYF.

V is TRBV6-1 and J is TRBJ1-1; TCRdb returns TRBD1, unconfirmable since there is no DNA. Germline V gene data show CDR1 as MNHNS and CDR2 as SASEGT. The length of the CDR3 is 15 residues. CDR3 residues: CASSPVAGLDAEAFF.

The CDR3 sequence: CASSLWTGGRELFF. J is TRBJ2-2 and V is TRBV5-5; no DNA is available, so the TRBD1 call from TCRdb remains unchecked. This CDR3 spans 14 amino acids. CDR1 and CDR2 (germline): SGHKS, YYEKEE (reference sequence).

The CDR3 loop reads CSASGGNYNEQFF. The chain recombines TRBV20-1 with TRBJ2-1. Germline CDR1 and CDR2: DFQATT and SNEGSKA (reference sequence). The CDR3 is 13 amino acids.

CDR3 sequence reads: CASSQVRLAGGDEQFF. J is TRBJ2-1 and V is TRBV4-2; TCRdb designates TRBD2, a call that cannot be tested without DNA. Germline V gene lookup returns CDR1 LGHNA and CDR2 YNFKEQ. This CDR3 spans 16 amino acids.

J is TRBJ2-2 and V is TRBV7-3. The germline gives CDR1 SGHTA, CDR2 FQGTGA. The CDR3 is 15 residues long. This chain's CDR3 is CASSPDGANTGELFF.

V gene TRBV7-3 combines with J gene TRBJ2-3; no DNA is available, so the TRBD1 call from TCRdb remains unchecked. Germline V gene lookup returns CDR1 SGHTA and CDR2 FQGTGA. The CDR3 is made up of 15 amino acids. The CDR3 is CASSSSGGNTDTQYF.

The J gene is TRBJ2-7, the V gene TRBV2; TCRdb returns TRBD2, unconfirmable since there is no DNA. CDR3 length equals 15 residues. Germline CDR1 reads SNHLY; CDR2 reads FYNNEI. The CDR3 protein is CASRAIAGGSYEQYF.

The genes are TRBV5-6 and TRBJ2-3; TCRdb's D call, TRBD2, is unchecked because there is no DNA. This CDR3 is built from 16 residues. Germline CDR1 reads SGHDT; CDR2 reads YYEEEE. The chain's CDR3 is CASSLTREFGADTQYF.